Each of the 9 T cell receptor beta chains below was sequenced from the same sample in a study of blood T cell repertoires in COVID-19. The assay was immunoSEQ multiplex PCR, and TCRdb's table has in-frame clones only and misses some. The table includes 110,000 or so clones, over 75% detected once. Sequenced input: peripheral blood. Receptors were obtained from a human donor in a cohort sampled during active COVID-19.

There are a few counts of this clone. V is TRBV3-1 (or the pseudogene TRBV3-2) and J is TRBJ1-5; 10 positions match TRBD1. Per germline, CDR1 LGHDT and CDR2 YNNKEL (reference sequence). V lost 1 base, J lost 1 base, and 4 bases stayed unmatched. The length of the CDR3 is 17 residues. The CDR3 spells CASSQGTGGMSNQPQHF. DNA for the CDR3: TGTGCCAGCAGCCAAGGGACAGGGGGTATGAGCAATCAGCCCCAGCATTTT.

V is TRBV28 and J is TRBJ1-2; D possibly corresponds to TRBD1 (5 bases). Germline CDR1 reads MDHEN; CDR2 reads SYDVKM. Trimming took off 8 bases at V and 6 bases at J, with 16 bases between the two ends. The CDR3 extends over 13 amino acids. DNA of the CDR3: TGTGCCAGCGCAAGCGGGACCGAAGATGGCTACACCTTC. Its protein product is CASASGTEDGYTF.

This sequence joins TRBV19 and TRBJ2-1; 8 bases are a match to TRBD2. This CDR3 is built from 14 residues. Trimming at V came to 8 bases and at J to 7 bases, leaving 10 bases not matched to a gene. Germline V gives CDR1 LNHDA, CDR2 SQIVND (reference sequence). The CDR3 loop is CASSPGLGWNEQFF. The CDR3 coding sequence is TGTGCCAGTTCACCGGGACTAGGGTGGAATGAGCAGTTCTTC. Filled out from reference TRBV19 and TRBJ2-1, the complete variable domain reads DGGITQSPKYLFRKEGQNVTLSCEQNLNHDAMYWYRQDPGQGLRLIYYSQIVNDFQKGDIAEGYSVSREKKESFPLTVTSAQKNPTAFYLCASSPGLGWNEQFFGPGTRLTVL.

V usage is TRBV19 and J usage is TRBJ2-1; D unclear. The ends were cut back, 5 bases at V and 8 bases at J, with 13 bases in the middle. This CDR3 comprises 13 residues. Germline assignment: CDR1 LNHDA and CDR2 SQIVND (reference sequence). This CDR3 is CASSPRFNDEQFF. The CDR3 nucleotides are TGTGCCAGTAGTCCCCGGTTTAATGATGAGCAGTTCTTC.

This chain connects TRBV6-5 to TRBJ2-7, with 8 bases lining up with TRBD1. The CDR3 is 13 amino acids. Trimming took 4 bases from V and 3 from J; bases not matched to a gene: 2. Germline loops: CDR1 MNHEY, CDR2 SVGAGI. In DNA form, the CDR3 reads TGTGCCAGCAGTTTCGGGACAGGCTACGAGCAGTACTTC. Its protein product is CASSFGTGYEQYF.

The rearrangement joins TRBV5-6 to TRBJ1-2; D is ambiguous. Germline V CDR1 and CDR2: SGHDT, YYEEEE. This CDR3 region has 15 residues. Trimming left V 3 bases short and J 2 bases short, with 14 bases between. CDR3 nucleotides: TGTGCCAGCAGCTCACCCCTGGCCTCCAACTATGGCTACACCTTC. Its protein product is CASSSPLASNYGYTF.

This clone has just a few counts. This sequence joins TRBV9 and TRBJ2-2; weak D call: TRBD2 (7 bases). Trimming shortened V by 3 bases and J by 6 bases, and 9 bases separated the two germline ends. Germline-derived CDR1 and CDR2 are SGDLS and YYNGEE. The CDR3 is 13 amino acids. In DNA, the CDR3 is TGTGCCAGCAGCGGGGGGGGCCCCGGGGAGCTGTTTTTT. Protein sequence: CASSGGGPGELFF.

The chain couples TRBV3-1 (or the pseudogene TRBV3-2) to TRBJ1-1, with TRBD1 identical over 7 bases. This CDR3 has 12 residues. Unmatched junction bases numbered 3, after V lost 5 bases and J lost 6 bases. Germline CDR1 LGHDT, CDR2 YNNKEL (reference sequence). CDR3 sequence reads: CASSYRGAEAFF. CDR3 in DNA: TGTGCCAGCAGCTACAGGGGCGCTGAAGCTTTCTTT.

The genes are TRBV12-2 and TRBJ1-3; the table's D call, TRBD1, was not checked against the DNA. TRBV12-2 is deemed a pseudogene. The CDR3 has 15 residues. The CDR3: CASRLVQGSGNTIYF. As DNA, the CDR3 is TGTGCAAGTCGCTTAGTACAGGGGTCCGGAAACACCATATATTTT.